This T cell receptor beta chain emerged from a study of CD4+ T cells in melanoma. Regarding the study as a whole: A reported correlation linked neoantigen-specific CD4+ T cells to CD8+, macrophage and B cell function. Diverse differentiation states were reported for melanoma neoantigen-specific CD4+ T cells.

Trimming left V 5 bases short and J 0 bases short, with 13 bases between. The CDR3 length is 14 residues. From germline, CDR1 is GTSNPN and CDR2 SVGIG (reference sequence). The table came from immunoSEQ multiplex PCR; TCRdb's copy has only in-frame clones and leaves some out. This sample carries about 50,000 clones, roughly 87% of them seen once, and the ten largest clones take about 10%. To note about this clone: The antigen is not known.

The sample was peripheral blood. The receptor was isolated from a human donor with melanoma. The chain couples TRBV30 to TRBJ1-1; no reliable D call. The CDR3 loop reads CAWARRSMNTEAFF. The CDR3 nucleotides read TGTGCCTGGGCCCGACGGTCGATGAACACTGAAGCTTTCTTT.